The sequence of this T cell receptor beta chain was determined in a study of T cell repertoires in cytomegalovirus infection. TCRdb fed the reads into MiXCR, producing one record per CDR3 protein. The data hold roughly 110,000 distinct CDR3 sequences, with roughly 31% observed a single time. This clonotype turned up a few times. Its target is unknown. Germline assignment: CDR1 SQVTM and CDR2 ANQGSEA. The CDR3 runs 13 residues. The junction had 3 bases not matched to a gene; V was cut back by 7 bases and J by 3 bases. The clonotype originates from a human donor in good health (CMV status not recorded). Some clones in this sample may be carry-over from other donors' samples. V and J are TRBV29-1 and TRBJ1-2; 12 bases are shared with TRBD1. The sample consisted of CD8+ T cells from cultured PBMCs, taken from culture after CMV antigen stimulation. The CDR3 nucleotides are TGCAGCGCAGGGACAGGGGGCTACTATGGCTACACCTTC. Encoded protein: CSAGTGGYYGYTF.